This TCR beta chain was recovered during a study of cytomegalovirus exposure and HLA in healthy donors. Whole-study results and caveats: The classifier reportedly diagnosed cytomegalovirus status with high sensitivity and specificity.

The CDR3 is 17 amino acids. Trimming removed 6 bases from V and 2 bases from J; junction bases left unmatched: 8. Per germline, CDR1 MDHEN and CDR2 SYDVKM. 13 Jbeta primers and 60 Vbeta primers were used for the PCR. Sequencing used immunoSEQ multiplex PCR; TCRdb keeps in-frame clones, though not all of them. The data contain 150,000 to 200,000 clones, over 70% of them singletons. With regard to this clone: The antigen remains undetermined.

The sequenced sample consisted of PBMCs. This TCR derives from a woman in her twenties or thirties in good health and CMV-seronegative. The chain couples TRBV28 to TRBJ1-4; 11 positions agree with TRBD1. CDR3 amino acids: CASREPDRGLTNEKLFF. The CDR3 coding sequence is TGTGCCAGCAGGGAACCGGACAGGGGGCTTACTAATGAAAAACTGTTTTTT. The variable domain in full, with the rest retrieved from reference TRBV28 and TRBJ1-4, is DVKVTQSSRYLVKRTGEKVFLECVQDMDHENMFWYRQDPGLGLRLIYFSYDVKMKEKGDIPEGYSVSREKKERFSLILESASTNQTSMYLCASREPDRGLTNEKLFFGSGTQLSVL.